The entry below describes one T cell receptor beta chain. Its antigen remains unknown. TCR beta cDNA libraries had unique molecular identifiers. About 500,000 cDNA molecules were obtained per 1 to 10 million input T cells. Using its own MiXCR run on the PCR reads, TCRdb lists one record per CDR3 protein. The sample has 450,000 to 700,000 distinct CDR3 sequences; 44% are singletons. The data were obtained in a study of post-analysis software for immune sequencing data. Across the whole study: Some patients lacked subtype; others had relapsing-remitting, secondary progressive or progressive-relapsing disease.

Findings and limits, study-wide: Included in a set of roughly five TRBV segments more frequent in patients than controls were TRBV5-6, TRBV5-1 and TRBV20-1.

The germline gives CDR1 SGHAT, CDR2 FQNNGV. V dropped 5 bases and J dropped 5; count of bases not matched to a gene: 6. The CDR3 is 14 residues long. The source of this sequence is a girl aged 5-17 years with multiple sclerosis. This chain uses TRBV11-2 with TRBJ1-1; 9 nucleotides align to TRBD1. Source material: blood. The CDR3 loop reads CASSPGTGFTEAFF. CDR3 DNA: TGTGCCAGCAGCCCCGGGACAGGGTTTACTGAAGCTTTCTTT.